The clone carrying this T cell receptor (beta chain) has just a few counts. The CDR3 is 15 amino acids. Trimming cost V 4 bases and J 4 bases; bases outside gene matches: 3. The germline V gene has CDR1 SGHNT and CDR2 YYREEE (reference sequence). The time point: persistent/refractory GD, antithyroid drugs over 5 years with positive TRAb. RNA isolated from PBMCs was used to make the TCR library. The entry originates in a study of regulatory T cells in long-lasting Graves disease. Researchers made TCR beta libraries by using iRepertoire HTBI primers and running Arm-PCR on CDR3 regions. TCRdb ran MiXCR on the multiplex PCR reads and lists one entry per CDR3 protein. Among over 300,000 distinct CDR3 sequences listed, about 20% were seen once.

This chain joins TRBV5-4 and TRBJ2-5, with 14 positions matching TRBD2. The sequence came from a female donor with Graves disease. The sample consisted of peripheral blood mononuclear cells (PBMCs), taken when the disease was refractory, from a patient treated with antithyroid drugs. For the CDR3, the DNA is TGTGCCAGCAGCGTCGGGACTAGCGGGAGAGAGACCCAGTACTTC. Amino acids: CASSVGTSGRETQYF. The full variable domain, rest sourced from reference TRBV5-4 and TRBJ2-5, is ETGVTQSPTHLIKTRGQQVTLRCSSQSGHNTVSWYQQALGQGPQFIFQYYREEENGRGNFPPRFSGLQFPNYSSELNVNALELDDSALYLCASSVGTSGRETQYFGPGTRLLVL.